The clone carrying this T cell receptor (beta chain) was seen at least ten times. These data come from a study of beta chain features in type 1 diabetes. The V end was cut by 2 bases, the J end by 4 bases, with 15 bases between. The CDR3 has 15 residues. CDR1 and CDR2 (germline): SQVTM, ANQGSEA. Of the isolated RNA, all was reverse transcribed, and so the sequenced material was expressed TCRB transcripts. Roughly 3.7 million reads, on average, came from each naive, central memory and regulatory T cell sample. Data came from immunoSEQ multiplex PCR; TCRdb stores just in-frame clones and leaves some out. This repertoire shows roughly 150,000 clones, 7.5% to 10% found once; its top ten account for 0.55% to 0.65%.

The V call is TRBV29-1, the J call TRBJ2-1; D is perhaps TRBD1 (5 bases). This sequence originates from a man aged 18-30 years in good health. The sample taken for sequencing was central memory CD4+ T cells from blood. In DNA, the CDR3 is TGCAGCGTTGAATTGTTTTATCAGGGTTACAATGAGCAGTTCTTC. Translation gives CSVELFYQGYNEQFF.